Each of the 22 T cell receptor beta chains below was sequenced from the same sample in a study of spatial heterogeneity in lung cancer. The time point here: sample taken at primary tumor resection. Each CDR3 protein gets one entry after TCRdb re-called the 5' RACE reads with MiXCR. Seen here are some 21,000 distinct CDR3 sequences, 4.6% observed once, and the top ten hold 6.5% to 9%. The source material was PBMCs, sampled at surgery. The receptor set was obtained from a male donor with early-stage non-small cell lung cancer.

There are many counts of this clonotype. V and J are TRBV7-2 and TRBJ2-1; 12 bases align to TRBD1. Germline trimming cut 7 bases from V and 7 bases from J; bases unmatched to any gene: 5. The CDR3 runs to 14 residues. The germline CDR1 and CDR2 sequences are SGHTA and FQGNSA. The CDR3 reads CASTRDRGLNEQFF. The CDR3 bases are TGTGCCAGCACCCGGGACAGGGGGCTTAATGAGCAGTTCTTC. The full variable domain, its missing parts supplied by reference TRBV7-2 and TRBJ2-1, is GAGVSQSPSNKVTEKGKDVELRCDPISGHTALYWYRQSLGQGLEFLIYFQGNSAPDKSGLPSDRFSAERTGGSVSTLTIQRTQQEDSAVYLCASTRDRGLNEQFFGPGTRLTVL.

In its sample, this clonotype was seen many times. The chain uses TRBV6-2 or TRBV6-3 and TRBJ2-7, with D unclear. Trimming left V 7 bases short and J 6 bases short, with 22 bases between. Germline assignment: CDR1 MNHEY and CDR2 SVGEGT. CDR3 length: 15 residues. CDR3 protein: CASTPQVVTLGEQYF. The CDR3, as DNA: TGTGCCAGCACGCCCCAGGTCGTGACCCTGGGCGAGCAGTACTTC.

This clonotype was recorded at least ten times. The CDR3 loop reads CSASNGQGINEQYF. CDR3 nucleotides: TGCAGTGCTAGTAATGGACAGGGGATTAACGAGCAGTACTTC. This chain uses TRBV20-1 with TRBJ2-7; 9 nucleotides match TRBD1. The CDR3 totals 14 residues. Losses at the gene ends were 3 bases for V and 5 bases for J; bases not matched to a gene: 8. The germline CDR1 and CDR2 sequences are DFQATT and SNEGSKA (reference sequence).

The table lists this clonotype with many counts. The chain has TRBV7-9 and TRBJ1-1, with D possibly TRBD1 on 6 matching bases. The CDR3 spans 17 residues. With 5 bases removed from V and 1 base from J, the gap between germline ends came to 20 bases. Germline V lookup: CDR1 SEHNR, CDR2 FQNEAQ (reference sequence). Written as DNA, the CDR3 is TGTGCCAGCAGCGTACCGACAGGAGGCAGCCAGAACACTGAAGCTTTCTTT. Its translation is CASSVPTGGSQNTEAFF. Full variable domain (rest looked up from reference TRBV7-9 and TRBJ1-1): DTGVSQNPRHKITKRGQNVTFRCDPISEHNRLYWYRQTLGQGPEFLTYFQNEAQLEKSRLLSDRFSAERPKGSFSTLEIQRTEQGDSAMYLCASSVPTGGSQNTEAFFGQGTRLTVV.

There are many counts of this clonotype. The V gene is TRBV18, the J gene TRBJ2-3; D unresolved. CDR3 length equals 16 residues. Trimming pared 3 bases from V and 0 bases from J, leaving 13 bases between. CDR1 is KGHSH and CDR2 is LQKENI in the germline V gene. The CDR3, as DNA: TGTGCCAGCTCACCCCGGCCTTCCACTAGCACAGATACGCAGTATTTT. Translated: CASSPRPSTSTDTQYF.

The gene calls are TRBV6-2 or TRBV6-3 and TRBJ1-2; D uncertain. The CDR3 has 12 residues. V dropped 2 bases and J dropped 6 bases, with 7 bases sitting between them. Germline assignment: CDR1 MNHEY and CDR2 SVGEGT. In nucleotides, the CDR3 is TGTGCCAGCAGTTACCGGGGAGATGGCTACACCTTC. Its translation: CASSYRGDGYTF.

This clonotype was recorded at least ten times. The genes are TRBV3-1 and TRBJ1-2, with no clear D. The germline V gene has CDR1 LGHDT and CDR2 YNNKEL (reference sequence). Trimming shortened V by 2 bases and J by 2 bases, and 6 bases separated the two germline ends. This CDR3 contains 13 residues. CDR3 in amino acids: CASSQNQNYGYTF. In DNA form, the CDR3 reads TGTGCCAGCAGCCAAAATCAGAACTATGGCTACACCTTC. The full variable domain, rest sourced from reference TRBV3-1 and TRBJ1-2, is DTAVSQTPKYLVTQMGNDKSIKCEQNLGHDTMYWYKQDSKKFLKIMFSYNNKELIINETVPNRFSPKSPDKAHLNLHINSLELGDSAVYFCASSQNQNYGYTFGSGTRLTVV.

The chain has TRBV2 and TRBJ2-1, with D possibly matching TRBD2 (5 bases). Trimming stripped 4 bases from V and 0 bases from J, with 13 bases between. CDR1 is SNHLY, CDR2 FYNNEI, per germline. This CDR3 is 16 amino acids long. In DNA, the CDR3 is TGTGCCAGCAGTGGAACTAGGGAAAGCTCCTACAATGAGCAGTTCTTC. Residues: CASSGTRESSYNEQFF. The complete variable domain, with remaining parts taken from reference TRBV2 and TRBJ2-1, reads EPEVTQTPSHQVTQMGQEVILRCVPISNHLYFYWYRQILGQKVEFLVSFYNNEISEKSEIFDDQFSVERPDGSNFTLKIRSTKLEDSAMYFCASSGTRESSYNEQFFGPGTRLTVL.

This clonotype was counted ten times or more. The V and J genes are TRBV28 and TRBJ2-1; either TRBD1 or TRBD2 may supply D (5 bases each). This CDR3 has 15 residues. Between the trimmed V and J ends, which lost 5 bases and 10 bases, there was a span of 21 bases. Germline lookup yields CDR1 MDHEN and CDR2 SYDVKM. Written as DNA, the CDR3 is TGTGCCAGCAGTACCTCCAGGGTTGTACGGGGCGAGCAGTTCTTC. Translation: CASSTSRVVRGEQFF.

This clonotype was recorded a few times. This rearrangement joins TRBV6-1 to TRBJ2-5; 7 bases match TRBD1. The CDR3 has 14 amino acids. The germline V gene has CDR1 MNHNS and CDR2 SASEGT. Trimming took 4 bases from V and 1 from J; bases not matched to a gene: 3. CDR3 protein: CASSGTGLQETQYF. CDR3 in DNA: TGTGCCAGCAGTGGGACAGGACTCCAAGAGACCCAGTACTTC.

This clonotype was observed at least ten times. The chain employs TRBV6-2 or TRBV6-3 and TRBJ2-5; perhaps TRBD1 as D (5 bases). V shed 1 base and J shed 2 bases, with 8 bases lying between them. Germline CDR1 is MNHEY and CDR2 is SVGEGT. The CDR3 is 14 amino acids. The CDR3 sequence is CASSYLTDQETQYF. DNA for the CDR3: TGTGCCAGCAGTTACTTGACAGATCAAGAGACCCAGTACTTC.

Judged by abundance, this clonotype is medium-sized (0.01 to 0.1%). CDR3 sequence: CASSLARHRSGNTIYF. The CDR3 nucleotides read TGTGCCAGCAGCTTAGCGAGACACCGCTCTGGAAACACCATATATTTT. V and J are TRBV7-2 and TRBJ1-3; D is unclear. Trimming shortened V by 0 bases and J by 0 bases, and 9 bases separated the two germline ends. CDR1 and CDR2 (germline): SGHTA, FQGNSA. This CDR3 is built from 16 residues.

The table lists this clonotype with many counts. The J gene is TRBJ2-7, the V gene TRBV5-1, with 8 bases aligning to TRBD2. Trimming took 4 bases from V and 0 from J; bases not matched to a gene: 9. CDR3 length: 16 amino acids. Germline CDR1 is SGHRS and CDR2 is YFSETQ. In nucleotides, the CDR3 is TGCGCCAGCAGCCCCTTGGAGGCGGGGGGCTCCTACGAGCAGTACTTC. This gives the protein CASSPLEAGGSYEQYF.

This clonotype was recorded a few times. The CDR3: CASSLVVTGELFF. Written as DNA, the CDR3 is TGCGCCAGCAGCTTGGTGGTCACCGGGGAGCTGTTTTTT. The chain joins TRBV5-1 to TRBJ2-2; D uncertain. The CDR3 covers 13 residues. V was clipped by 0 bases and J by 4 bases, with 4 bases between them. CDR1 is SGHRS, CDR2 YFSETQ, per germline.

This clonotype was observed many times. The chain uses TRBV5-5 and TRBJ2-7, with D perhaps matching TRBD1 (6 bases). CDR3 length equals 16 residues. Germline V gives CDR1 SGHKS, CDR2 YYEKEE (reference sequence). V lost 1 base and J 0 bases, leaving 14 bases between the germline ends. CDR3 DNA: TGTGCCAGCAGCTTGCCAGGGGTAGCTAGCTCCTACGAGCAGTACTTC. Translated: CASSLPGVASSYEQYF.

This clonotype was observed at least ten times. V is TRBV6-5 and J is TRBJ2-1; 9 nucleotides match TRBD2. V lost 4 bases and J lost 0; bases outside the gene matches: 4. Looked up from germline, CDR1 is MNHEY and CDR2 is SVGAGI. This CDR3 comprises 16 residues. The DNA for the CDR3 is TGTGCCAGCAGTTCGCTAGCGGGAACCTCCTACAATGAGCAGTTCTTC. It yields the protein CASSSLAGTSYNEQFF.

There are a few counts of this clonotype. The V call is TRBV21-1, the J call TRBJ1-6. TRBV21-1 is noted as a pseudogene. CDR3 length equals 14 residues. CDR3 sequence (DNA): TGTGCCAGCAGCCCACTCTCCTATAATTCACCCCTCCACTTT. It translates to CASSPLSYNSPLHF.

This clonotype has ten or more counts. V gene TRBV6-5 combines with J gene TRBJ2-5; TRBD2 matches 11 bases. J lost 4 bases, V lost 7 bases, and 8 bases had no gene match. The CDR3 runs to 15 residues. The V gene's germline CDR1 is MNHEY and CDR2 SVGAGI. CDR3 region: CASNRLAGGRETQYF. The DNA of the CDR3 is TGTGCCAGCAACAGGCTAGCGGGAGGTAGAGAGACCCAGTACTTC.

At least ten counts were recorded for this clonotype. One end of the junction is discordant with germline, which a read error may explain. V gene TRBV12-3 or TRBV12-4 combines with J gene TRBJ1-6; D is unclear. The CDR3 contains 15 residues. CDR3 protein: CASSPLGSHNSPLHF. The CDR3 DNA reads TGTGCCAGCAGTCCCCTTGGCTCCCATAATTCACCCCTCCACTTT.

V gene TRBV28 combines with J gene TRBJ1-2; TRBD1 agrees at 9 bases. The CDR3 runs to 13 residues. CDR1 MDHEN and CDR2 SYDVKM come from the germline V gene. V trimming: 7 bases; J trimming: 2 bases; junction bases outside the gene matches: 2. CDR3 bases: TGTGCCAGCATCGGGACAGGGAACTATGGCTACACCTTC. Its translation is CASIGTGNYGYTF.

This clonotype was detected many times. V and J are TRBV19 and TRBJ2-5, with TRBD1 matching 8 bases. CDR3 length: 16 residues. Germline CDR1 and CDR2: LNHDA and SQIVND (reference sequence). V lost 2 bases and J lost 4; bases outside the gene matches: 9. The CDR3 DNA is TGTGCCAGTAGTATACGGGCAGGGGGCCGGGGAGAGACCCAGTACTTC. This translates into CASSIRAGGRGETQYF.

Notes on this clonotype: A much larger clone lies a single base off, so this may be a read error. As DNA, the CDR3 is TGTGCCAGCAGCTTAACAGAGCGGCAGTACTTC. Translation gives CASSLTERQYF. This chain uses TRBV7-2 with TRBJ2-7; D not resolved. Trimming took off 2 bases at V and 9 bases at J, with 8 bases between the two ends. Germline V gene lookup returns CDR1 SGHTA and CDR2 FQGNSA. The CDR3 is made up of 11 amino acids.